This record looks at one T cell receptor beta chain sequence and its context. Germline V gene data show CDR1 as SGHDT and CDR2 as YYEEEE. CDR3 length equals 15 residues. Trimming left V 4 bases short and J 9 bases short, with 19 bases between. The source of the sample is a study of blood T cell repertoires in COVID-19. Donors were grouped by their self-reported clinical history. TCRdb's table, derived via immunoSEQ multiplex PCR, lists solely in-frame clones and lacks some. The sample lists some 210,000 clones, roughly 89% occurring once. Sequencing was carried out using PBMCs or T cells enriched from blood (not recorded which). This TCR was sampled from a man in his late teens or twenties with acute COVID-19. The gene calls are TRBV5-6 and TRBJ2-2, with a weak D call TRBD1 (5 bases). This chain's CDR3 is CASSPDSYGARELFF. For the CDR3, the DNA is TGTGCCAGCAGCCCTGACAGTTATGGCGCCCGGGAGCTGTTTTTT.